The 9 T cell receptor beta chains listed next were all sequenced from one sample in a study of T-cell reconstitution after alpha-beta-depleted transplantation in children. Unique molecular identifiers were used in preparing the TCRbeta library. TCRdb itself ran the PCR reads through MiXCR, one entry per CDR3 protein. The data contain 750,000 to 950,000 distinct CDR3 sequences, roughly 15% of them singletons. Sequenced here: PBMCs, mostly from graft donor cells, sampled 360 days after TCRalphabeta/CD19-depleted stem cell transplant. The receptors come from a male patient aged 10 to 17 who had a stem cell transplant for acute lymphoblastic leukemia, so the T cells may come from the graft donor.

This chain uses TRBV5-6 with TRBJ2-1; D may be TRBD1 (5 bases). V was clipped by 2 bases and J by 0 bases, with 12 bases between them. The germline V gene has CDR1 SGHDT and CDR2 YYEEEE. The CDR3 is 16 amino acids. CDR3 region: CASSLYDRSSYNEQFF. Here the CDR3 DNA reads TGTGCCAGCAGCTTATACGACAGAAGCTCCTACAATGAGCAGTTCTTC.

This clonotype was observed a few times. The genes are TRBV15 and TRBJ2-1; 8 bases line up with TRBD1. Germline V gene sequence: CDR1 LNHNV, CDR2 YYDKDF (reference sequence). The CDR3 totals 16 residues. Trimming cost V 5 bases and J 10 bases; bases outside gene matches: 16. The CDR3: CATSPRTGWGSGEQFF. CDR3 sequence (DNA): TGTGCCACCAGCCCCCGGACAGGGTGGGGGAGCGGCGAGCAGTTCTTC. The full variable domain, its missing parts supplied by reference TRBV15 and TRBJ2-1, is DAMVIQNPRYQVTQFGKPVTLSCSQTLNHNVMYWYQQKSSQAPKLLFHYYDKDFNNEADTPDNFQSRRPNTSFCFLDIRSPGLGDTAMYLCATSPRTGWGSGEQFFGPGTRLTVL.

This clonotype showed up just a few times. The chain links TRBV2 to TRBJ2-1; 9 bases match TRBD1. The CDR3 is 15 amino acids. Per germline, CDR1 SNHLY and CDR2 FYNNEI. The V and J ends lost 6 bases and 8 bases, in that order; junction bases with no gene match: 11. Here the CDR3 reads CASSGWDRDIDEQFF. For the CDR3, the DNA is TGTGCCAGCAGCGGCTGGGACAGGGACATAGATGAGCAGTTCTTC.

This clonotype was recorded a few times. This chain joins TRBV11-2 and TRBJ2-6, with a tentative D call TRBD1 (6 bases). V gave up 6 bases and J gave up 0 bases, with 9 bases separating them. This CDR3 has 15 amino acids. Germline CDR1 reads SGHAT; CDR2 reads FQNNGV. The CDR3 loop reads CASRNRVSGANVLTF. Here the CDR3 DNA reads TGTGCCAGCAGAAACAGGGTCTCTGGGGCCAACGTCCTGACTTTC. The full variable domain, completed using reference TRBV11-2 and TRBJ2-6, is EAGVAQSPRYKIIEKRQSVAFWCNPISGHATLYWYQQILGQGPKLLIQFQNNGVVDDSQLPKDRFSAERLKGVDSTLKIQPAKLEDSAVYLCASRNRVSGANVLTFGAGSRLTVL.

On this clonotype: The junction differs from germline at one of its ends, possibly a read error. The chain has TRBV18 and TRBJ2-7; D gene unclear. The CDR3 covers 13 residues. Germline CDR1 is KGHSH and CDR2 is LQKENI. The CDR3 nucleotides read TGTGCCAGCTCAGTGACCCAGTACTACGAGCAGTGCTTC. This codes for CASSVTQYYEQCF.

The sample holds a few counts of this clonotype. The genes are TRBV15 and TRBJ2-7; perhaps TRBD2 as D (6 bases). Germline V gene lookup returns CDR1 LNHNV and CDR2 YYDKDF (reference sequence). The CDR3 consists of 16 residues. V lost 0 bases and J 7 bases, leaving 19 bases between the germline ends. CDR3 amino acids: CATSRDQWVGGGEQYF. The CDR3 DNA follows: TGTGCCACCAGCAGAGATCAATGGGTGGGAGGTGGAGAGCAGTACTTC.

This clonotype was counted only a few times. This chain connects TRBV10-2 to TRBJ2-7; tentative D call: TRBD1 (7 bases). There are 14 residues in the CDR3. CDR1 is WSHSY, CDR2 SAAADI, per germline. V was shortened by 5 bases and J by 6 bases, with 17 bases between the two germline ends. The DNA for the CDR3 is TGCGCCAGCAGTCCAGACAGGGCCGGGGGCGAGCAGTACTTC. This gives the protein CASSPDRAGGEQYF.

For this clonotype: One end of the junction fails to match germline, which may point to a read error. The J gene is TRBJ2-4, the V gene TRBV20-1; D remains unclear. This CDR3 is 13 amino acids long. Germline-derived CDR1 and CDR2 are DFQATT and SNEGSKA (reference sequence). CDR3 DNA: TGCAGTGCTAGAGATAATCCGAGACCTGGGCACCACTTC. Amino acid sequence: CSARDNPRPGHHF.

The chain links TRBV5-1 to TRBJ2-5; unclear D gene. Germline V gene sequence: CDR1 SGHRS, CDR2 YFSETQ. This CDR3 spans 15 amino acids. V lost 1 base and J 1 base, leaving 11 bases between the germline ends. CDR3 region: CASSLRSAAQETQYF. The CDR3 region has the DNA TGCGCCAGCAGCTTGCGGAGCGCCGCCCAAGAGACCCAGTACTTC.